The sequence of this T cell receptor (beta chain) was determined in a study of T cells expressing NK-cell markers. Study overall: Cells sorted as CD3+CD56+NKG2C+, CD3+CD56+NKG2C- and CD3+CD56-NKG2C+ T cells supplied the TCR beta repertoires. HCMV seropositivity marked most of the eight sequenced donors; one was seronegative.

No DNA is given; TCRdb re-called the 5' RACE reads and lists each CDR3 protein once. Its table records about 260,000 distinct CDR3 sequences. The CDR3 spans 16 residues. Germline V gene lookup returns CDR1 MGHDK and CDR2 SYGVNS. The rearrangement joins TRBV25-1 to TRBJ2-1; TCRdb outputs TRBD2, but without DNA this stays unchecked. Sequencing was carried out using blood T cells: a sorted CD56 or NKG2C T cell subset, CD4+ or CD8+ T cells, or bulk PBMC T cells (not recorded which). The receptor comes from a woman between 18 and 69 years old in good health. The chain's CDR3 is CASSGLLAGEFNEQFF.